The 15 T cell receptor beta chains below come from one sample, sequenced in a study of cytomegalovirus exposure and HLA in healthy donors. Generated by immunoSEQ multiplex PCR, the TCRdb table keeps only in-frame clones and is missing some. The sample has about 110,000 clones, about 94% seen once; the top ten hold 0.65% to 0.7%. The sequenced sample was PBMCs. These receptors were taken from a woman aged 18-29 years in good health and CMV-seronegative.

The rearrangement links TRBV9 to TRBJ1-1; a possible D gene is TRBD1 (5 bases). Trimming removed 0 bases at V and 8 bases at J, with 11 bases between. CDR3 length: 13 amino acids. Germline V gene lookup returns CDR1 SGDLS and CDR2 YYNGEE. The CDR3 sequence is CASSVGGRTEAFF. CDR3 bases: TGTGCCAGCAGCGTAGGGGGAAGGACAGAAGCTTTCTTT.

The gene calls are TRBV5-1 and TRBJ1-2, with TRBD1 matching 7 bases. V trimming: 4 bases; J trimming: 6 bases; junction bases outside the gene matches: 6. The CDR3 has 13 residues. CDR1 is SGHRS, CDR2 YFSETQ, per germline. The DNA for the CDR3 is TGCGCCAGCAGCGGCCCCGACAGGGATGGCTACACCTTC. It translates to CASSGPDRDGYTF.

The table lists this clone with a count of one. This sequence joins TRBV5-6 and TRBJ1-3, with 7 bases fitting TRBD1. The CDR3 runs to 15 residues. Germline CDR1 reads SGHDT; CDR2 reads YYEEEE. Trimming removed 4 bases from V and 2 bases from J; junction bases left unmatched: 6. The CDR3 protein is CASSRRGSAGNTIYF. The CDR3 DNA sequence: TGTGCCAGCAGCCGCAGGGGGTCGGCTGGAAACACCATATATTTT.

The chain is built from TRBV5-1 and TRBJ2-7; TRBD1 matches at 11 bases. The CDR3 runs to 16 residues. With V trimmed by 4 bases and J by 0 bases, 6 bases remained unmatched. In germline, CDR1 is SGHRS, CDR2 YFSETQ. The chain's CDR3 is CASSQGQGVSSYEQYF. The CDR3 DNA reads TGCGCCAGCAGCCAGGGACAGGGGGTGAGCTCCTACGAGCAGTACTTC.

The chain recombines TRBV6-1 with TRBJ2-1; 7 bases agree with TRBD1. The V gene end was trimmed by 3 bases and the J gene end by 1 base; junction bases not matched to a gene: 3. The germline V gene has CDR1 MNHNS and CDR2 SASEGT. This CDR3 is built from 15 residues. The CDR3 is CASSDLTGSYNEQFF. In nucleotides, the CDR3 is TGTGCCAGCAGTGATCTGACAGGGTCCTACAATGAGCAGTTCTTC.

The chain couples TRBV28 to TRBJ2-3; 8 nucleotides align to TRBD1. The CDR3 is made up of 15 amino acids. The ends lost 5 bases at V and 2 bases at J; junction bases unmatched: 6. CDR1 is MDHEN and CDR2 is SYDVKM in the germline V gene. As DNA, the CDR3 is TGTGCCAGCAGTGACAGGGGTCCTAACACAGATACGCAGTATTTT. Residues: CASSDRGPNTDTQYF.

This clone was seen once. The chain uses TRBV7-9 and TRBJ2-1, with 7 bases aligning to TRBD1. The CDR3 is made up of 16 amino acids. Germline V gene data show CDR1 as SEHNR and CDR2 as FQNEAQ (reference sequence). J gave up 0 bases and V 5 bases, and 7 bases lay outside the gene matches. CDR3 sequence (DNA): TGTGCCAGCAGCCCGGAGACAGGGAGCTCCTACAATGAGCAGTTCTTC. It is translated as CASSPETGSSYNEQFF.

The chain couples TRBV7-3 to TRBJ2-2, with 9 bases identical to TRBD1. Unmatched junction bases numbered 5, after V lost 4 bases and J lost 5 bases. There are 15 residues in the CDR3. Germline V lookup: CDR1 SGHTA, CDR2 FQGTGA. DNA of the CDR3: TGTGCCAGCAGCTCCAGACAGGGGGGGACCGGGGAGCTGTTTTTT. Protein: CASSSRQGGTGELFF.

The count of this clone is one. The V gene is TRBV6-5, the J gene TRBJ1-2; TRBD1 aligns across 7 bases. After removal of 2 bases from V and 5 bases from J, the junction contained 2 bases not matched to a gene. There are 13 residues in the CDR3. CDR1 and CDR2 (germline): MNHEY, SVGAGI. CDR3 nucleotides: TGTGCCAGCAGTTACGGACAGGCTTATGGCTACACCTTC. Its protein is CASSYGQAYGYTF.

The chain links TRBV7-9 to TRBJ1-4; D might be TRBD1 (6 bases). V shed 0 bases and J shed 6 bases, with 11 bases lying between them. Germline lookup yields CDR1 SEHNR and CDR2 FQNEAQ (reference sequence). The CDR3 spans 15 residues. The CDR3 nucleotides are TGTGCCAGCAGCTTAGCGACAGGATACGATGAAAAACTGTTTTTT. Protein sequence: CASSLATGYDEKLFF. The whole variable domain, remainder taken from reference TRBV7-9 and TRBJ1-4, is DTGVSQNPRHKITKRGQNVTFRCDPISEHNRLYWYRQTLGQGPEFLTYFQNEAQLEKSRLLSDRFSAERPKGSFSTLEIQRTEQGDSAMYLCASSLATGYDEKLFFGSGTQLSVL.

The V and J genes are TRBV28 and TRBJ1-5, with D maybe TRBD1 (5 bases). The CDR3 has 17 residues. Deletions cut 6 bases from V and 0 bases from J, with 18 bases between. Germline V CDR1 and CDR2: MDHEN, SYDVKM. The CDR3 DNA follows: TGTGCCAGCAGCTCCCCTGGGGCCTCGTATAGCAATCAGCCCCAGCATTTT. Its translation: CASSSPGASYSNQPQHF.

V is TRBV9 and J is TRBJ1-2; 7 bases line up with TRBD1. The CDR3 is 15 amino acids. V lost 4 bases, J lost 5 bases, and 11 bases stayed unmatched. CDR1 and CDR2 from the germline V gene are SGDLS and YYNGEE. CDR3 residues: CASSPGTDGEYGYTF. CDR3 sequence (DNA): TGTGCCAGCAGCCCAGGGACAGACGGGGAGTATGGCTACACCTTC.

The rearrangement uses TRBV6-5 and TRBJ1-4; 7 bases are a match to TRBD1. CDR1 is MNHEY, CDR2 SVGAGI, per germline. This CDR3 has 14 residues. The V gene end was trimmed by 0 bases and the J gene end by 5 bases; junction bases not matched to a gene: 0. CDR3 in DNA: TGTGCCAGCAGTTACTCGACAGGGAATGAAAAACTGTTTTTT. Amino acid sequence: CASSYSTGNEKLFF.

V and J are TRBV4-3 and TRBJ2-1; TRBD1 might be the D (8 bases). Germline V CDR1 and CDR2: LGHNA, YSLEER. The CDR3 sequence is 16 residues long. V was clipped by 0 bases and J by 5 bases, with 14 bases between them. The CDR3 is CASSQETGGAHNEQFF. CDR3 in DNA: TGCGCCAGCAGCCAAGAAACAGGGGGGGCCCACAATGAGCAGTTCTTC.

V usage is TRBV5-4 and J usage is TRBJ2-2; 8 bases align to TRBD2. CDR1 and CDR2 (germline): SGHNT, YYREEE (reference sequence). This CDR3 comprises 16 residues. The V segment lost 4 bases and the J segment 1 base; nucleotides outside the gene matches: 6. CDR3: CASSRGGTLNTGELFF. The CDR3 bases are TGTGCCAGCAGCCGGGGGGGGACTTTGAACACCGGGGAGCTGTTTTTT.